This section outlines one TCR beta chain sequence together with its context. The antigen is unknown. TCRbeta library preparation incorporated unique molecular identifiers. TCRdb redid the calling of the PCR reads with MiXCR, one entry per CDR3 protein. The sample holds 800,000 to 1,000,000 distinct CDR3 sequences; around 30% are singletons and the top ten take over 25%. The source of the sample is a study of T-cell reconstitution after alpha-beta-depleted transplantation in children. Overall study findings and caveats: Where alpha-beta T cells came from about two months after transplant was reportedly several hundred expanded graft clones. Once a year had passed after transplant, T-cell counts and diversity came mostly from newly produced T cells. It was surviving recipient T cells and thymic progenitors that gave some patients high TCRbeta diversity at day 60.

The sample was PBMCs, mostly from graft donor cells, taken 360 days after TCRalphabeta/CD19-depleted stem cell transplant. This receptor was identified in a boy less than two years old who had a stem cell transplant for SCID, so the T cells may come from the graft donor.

In nucleotides, the CDR3 is TGTGCCAGCAGTGACACAGGGAGGAACACCGGGGAGCTGTTTTTT. The encoded protein is CASSDTGRNTGELFF. The J gene is TRBJ2-2, the V gene TRBV2, with D possibly being TRBD1 (6 bases). V gave up 3 bases and J gave up 1 base, with 9 bases separating them. CDR3 size: 15 residues. The V gene's germline CDR1 is SNHLY and CDR2 FYNNEI.